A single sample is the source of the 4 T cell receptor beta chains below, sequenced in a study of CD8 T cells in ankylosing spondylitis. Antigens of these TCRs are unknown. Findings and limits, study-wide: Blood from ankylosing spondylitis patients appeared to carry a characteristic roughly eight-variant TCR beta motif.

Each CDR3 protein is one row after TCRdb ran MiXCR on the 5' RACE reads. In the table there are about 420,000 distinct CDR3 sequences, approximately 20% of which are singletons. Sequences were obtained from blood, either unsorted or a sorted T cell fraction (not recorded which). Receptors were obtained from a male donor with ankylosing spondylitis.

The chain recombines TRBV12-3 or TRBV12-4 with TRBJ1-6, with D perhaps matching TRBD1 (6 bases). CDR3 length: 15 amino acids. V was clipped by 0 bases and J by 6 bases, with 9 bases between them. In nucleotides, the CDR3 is TGTGCCAGCAGTTTAGCGGGGGGCGTTAATTCACCCCTCCACTTT. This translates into CASSLAGGVNSPLHF.

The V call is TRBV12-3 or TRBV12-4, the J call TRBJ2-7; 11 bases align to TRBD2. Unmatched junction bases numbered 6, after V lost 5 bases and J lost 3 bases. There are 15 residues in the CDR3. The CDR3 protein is CASSHSGRAHYEQYF. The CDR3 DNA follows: TGTGCCAGCAGTCATAGCGGGAGGGCCCACTACGAGCAGTACTTC.

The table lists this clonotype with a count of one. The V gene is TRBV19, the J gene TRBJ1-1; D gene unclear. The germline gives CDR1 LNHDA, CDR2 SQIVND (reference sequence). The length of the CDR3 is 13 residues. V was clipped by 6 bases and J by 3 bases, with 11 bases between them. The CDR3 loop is CASRNHEDTEAFF. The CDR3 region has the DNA TGTGCCAGTAGGAACCATGAGGACACTGAAGCTTTCTTT.

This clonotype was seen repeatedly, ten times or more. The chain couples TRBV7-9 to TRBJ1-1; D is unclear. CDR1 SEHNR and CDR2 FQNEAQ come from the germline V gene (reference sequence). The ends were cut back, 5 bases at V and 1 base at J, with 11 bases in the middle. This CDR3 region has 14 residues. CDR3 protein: CASSLGTANTEAFF. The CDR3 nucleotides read TGTGCCAGCAGCCTGGGAACGGCGAACACTGAAGCTTTCTTT.